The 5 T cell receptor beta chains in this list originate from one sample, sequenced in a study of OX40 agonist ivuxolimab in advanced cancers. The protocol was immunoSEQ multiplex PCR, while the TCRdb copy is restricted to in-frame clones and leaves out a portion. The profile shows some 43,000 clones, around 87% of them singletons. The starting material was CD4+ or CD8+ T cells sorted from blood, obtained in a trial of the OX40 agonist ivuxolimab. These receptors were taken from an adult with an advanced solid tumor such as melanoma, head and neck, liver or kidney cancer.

CDR3 coding DNA: TGTGCCAGCAGTTTGAACACTGAAGCTTTCTTT. Encoded protein: CASSLNTEAFF. The chain is built from TRBV27 and TRBJ1-1, with D uncertain. V was clipped by 3 bases and J by 1 base, with 0 bases between them. CDR3 length: 11 residues. The V gene's germline CDR1 is MNHEY and CDR2 SMNVEV (reference sequence).

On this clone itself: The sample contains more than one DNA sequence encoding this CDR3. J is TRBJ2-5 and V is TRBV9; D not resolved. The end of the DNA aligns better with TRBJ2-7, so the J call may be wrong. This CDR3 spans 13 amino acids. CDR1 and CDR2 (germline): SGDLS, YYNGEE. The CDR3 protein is CASSVASSYEQYF. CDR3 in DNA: TGTGCCAGCAGCGTAGCTAGTTCCTACGAGCAGTACTTC.

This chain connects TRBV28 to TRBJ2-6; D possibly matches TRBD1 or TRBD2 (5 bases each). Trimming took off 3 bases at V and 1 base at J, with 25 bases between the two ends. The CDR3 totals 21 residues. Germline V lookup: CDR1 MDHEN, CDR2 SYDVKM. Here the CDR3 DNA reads TGTGCCAGCAGTTTGTCTTTGGAACCTACGGGGCCTAGTTCTGGGGCCAACGTCCTGACTTTC. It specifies CASSLSLEPTGPSSGANVLTF.

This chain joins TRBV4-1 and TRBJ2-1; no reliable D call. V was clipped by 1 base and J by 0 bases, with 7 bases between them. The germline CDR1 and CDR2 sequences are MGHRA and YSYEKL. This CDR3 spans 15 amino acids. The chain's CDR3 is CASSQATSSYNEQFF. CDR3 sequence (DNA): TGCGCCAGCAGCCAAGCGACGAGCTCCTACAATGAGCAGTTCTTC.

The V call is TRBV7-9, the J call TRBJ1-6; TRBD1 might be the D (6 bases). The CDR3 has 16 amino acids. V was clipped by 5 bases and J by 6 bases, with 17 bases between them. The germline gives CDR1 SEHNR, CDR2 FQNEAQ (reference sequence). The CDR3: CASSHRLQGANSPLHF. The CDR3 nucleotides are TGTGCCAGCAGCCACCGCCTACAGGGTGCTAATTCACCCCTCCACTTT.